This TCR beta chain was identified during a study of technical replicates of blood from several donors. Trimming cost V 5 bases and J 3 bases, with 4 bases left between them. Germline assignment: CDR1 SGHVS and CDR2 FQNEAQ. This CDR3 region has 11 residues. Data came from immunoSEQ multiplex PCR; TCRdb stores just in-frame clones and leaves some out. The table shows some 85,000 clones, with 94% occurring only once. The chain carries TRBV7-8 and TRBJ2-5, with D hard to call. This TCR derives from a human donor in good health. Sequenced: T cells isolated from PBMCs. CDR3 nucleotides: TGTGCCAGCAGCGGAGAAGAGACCCAGTACTTC. The encoded protein is CASSGEETQYF. The entire variable domain, with the rest obtained from reference TRBV7-8 and TRBJ2-5, is as follows: GAGVSQSPRYKVAKRGQDVALRCDPISGHVSLFWYQQALGQGPEFLTYFQNEAQLDKSGLPSDRFFAERPEGSVSTLKIQRTQQEDSAVYLCASSGEETQYFGPGTRLLVL.